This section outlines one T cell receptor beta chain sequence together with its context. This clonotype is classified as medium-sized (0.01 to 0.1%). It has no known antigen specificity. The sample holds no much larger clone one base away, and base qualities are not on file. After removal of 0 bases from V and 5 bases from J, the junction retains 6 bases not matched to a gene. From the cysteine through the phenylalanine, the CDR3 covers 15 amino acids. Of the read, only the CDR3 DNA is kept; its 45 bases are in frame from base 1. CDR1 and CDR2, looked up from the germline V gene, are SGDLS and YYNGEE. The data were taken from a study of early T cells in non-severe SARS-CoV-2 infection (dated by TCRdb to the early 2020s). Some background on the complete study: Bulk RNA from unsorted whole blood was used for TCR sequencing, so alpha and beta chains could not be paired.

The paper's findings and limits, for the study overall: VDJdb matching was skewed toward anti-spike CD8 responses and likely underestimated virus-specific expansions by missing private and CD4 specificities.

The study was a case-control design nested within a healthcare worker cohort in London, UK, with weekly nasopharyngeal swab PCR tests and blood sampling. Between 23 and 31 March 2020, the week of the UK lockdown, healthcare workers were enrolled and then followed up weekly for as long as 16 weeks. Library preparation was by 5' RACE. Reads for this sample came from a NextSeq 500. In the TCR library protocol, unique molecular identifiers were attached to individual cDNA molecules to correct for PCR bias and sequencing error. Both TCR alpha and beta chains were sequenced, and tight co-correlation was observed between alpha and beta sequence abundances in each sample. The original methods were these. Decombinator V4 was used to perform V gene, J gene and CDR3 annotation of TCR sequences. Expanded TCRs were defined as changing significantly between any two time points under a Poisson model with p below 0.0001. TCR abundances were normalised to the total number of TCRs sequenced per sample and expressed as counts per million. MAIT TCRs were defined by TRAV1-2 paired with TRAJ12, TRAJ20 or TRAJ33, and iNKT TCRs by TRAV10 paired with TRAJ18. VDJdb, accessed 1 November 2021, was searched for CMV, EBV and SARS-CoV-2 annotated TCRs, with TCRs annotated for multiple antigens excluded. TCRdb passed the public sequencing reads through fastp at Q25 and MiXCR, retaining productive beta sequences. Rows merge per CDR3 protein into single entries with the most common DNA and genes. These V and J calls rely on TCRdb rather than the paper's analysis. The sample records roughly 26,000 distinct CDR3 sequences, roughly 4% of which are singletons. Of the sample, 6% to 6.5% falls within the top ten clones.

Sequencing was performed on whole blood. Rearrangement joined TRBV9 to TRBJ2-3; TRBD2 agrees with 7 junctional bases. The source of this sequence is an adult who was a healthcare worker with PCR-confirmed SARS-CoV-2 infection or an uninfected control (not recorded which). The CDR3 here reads CASSVAGGSGDTQYF. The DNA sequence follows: TGTGCCAGCAGCGTAGCGGGCGGGAGTGGAGATACGCAGTATTTT.